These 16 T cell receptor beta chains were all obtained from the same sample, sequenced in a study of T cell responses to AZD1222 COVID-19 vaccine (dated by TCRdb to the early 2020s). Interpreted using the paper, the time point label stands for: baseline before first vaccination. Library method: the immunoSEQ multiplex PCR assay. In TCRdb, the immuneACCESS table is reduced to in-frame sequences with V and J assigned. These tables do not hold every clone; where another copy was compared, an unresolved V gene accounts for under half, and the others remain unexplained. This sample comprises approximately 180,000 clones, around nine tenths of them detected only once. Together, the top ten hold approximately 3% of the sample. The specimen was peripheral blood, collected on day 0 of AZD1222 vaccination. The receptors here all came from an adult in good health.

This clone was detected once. For the CDR3, the DNA is TGCGCCAGCAGCCCCGCGATAATCGCGAACACCGGGGAGCTGTTTTTT. Encoded protein: CASSPAIIANTGELFF. V is TRBV5-1 and J is TRBJ2-2; no firm D call. Trimming cost V 4 bases and J 0 bases, with 13 bases left between them. CDR3 length: 16 amino acids. Germline V gene sequence: CDR1 SGHRS, CDR2 YFSETQ.

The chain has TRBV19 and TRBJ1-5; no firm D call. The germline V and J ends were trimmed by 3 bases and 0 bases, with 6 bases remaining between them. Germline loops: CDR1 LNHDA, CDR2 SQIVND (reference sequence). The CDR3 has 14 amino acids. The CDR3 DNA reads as TGTGCCAGTAGTATTTCAGGTAGCAATCAGCCCCAGCATTTT. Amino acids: CASSISGSNQPQHF.

The CDR3 DNA reads TGTGCCAGCAGCTTAGATTCAGGGGCCACAGATACGCAGTATTTT. Protein: CASSLDSGATDTQYF. The gene calls are TRBV11-2 and TRBJ2-3; possibly TRBD1 for D (6 bases). The V gene's germline CDR1 is SGHAT and CDR2 FQNNGV. The CDR3 extends over 15 amino acids. V lost 0 bases to trimming and J lost 2 bases, with 9 bases between them.

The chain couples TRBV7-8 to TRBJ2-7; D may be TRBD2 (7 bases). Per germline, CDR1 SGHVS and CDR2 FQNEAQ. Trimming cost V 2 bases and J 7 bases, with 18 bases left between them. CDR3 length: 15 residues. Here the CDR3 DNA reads TGTGCCAGCAGCTTAAGGGGGGGGCCGGGAAATGAGCAGTACTTC. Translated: CASSLRGGPGNEQYF.

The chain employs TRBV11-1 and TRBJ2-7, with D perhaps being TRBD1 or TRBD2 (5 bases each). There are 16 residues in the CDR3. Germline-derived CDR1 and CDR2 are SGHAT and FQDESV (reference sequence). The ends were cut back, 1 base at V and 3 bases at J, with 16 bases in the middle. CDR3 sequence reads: CASSLGRQWGSYEQYF. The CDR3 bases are TGTGCCAGCAGCTTAGGGCGACAGTGGGGGAGCTACGAGCAGTACTTC.

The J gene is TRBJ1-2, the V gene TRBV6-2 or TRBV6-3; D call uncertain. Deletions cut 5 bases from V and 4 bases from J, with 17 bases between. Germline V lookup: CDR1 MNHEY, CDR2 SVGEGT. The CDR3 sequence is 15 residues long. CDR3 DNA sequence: TGTGCCAGCAGTGACATCGGTGGCAGCATCTATGGCTACACCTTC. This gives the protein CASSDIGGSIYGYTF.

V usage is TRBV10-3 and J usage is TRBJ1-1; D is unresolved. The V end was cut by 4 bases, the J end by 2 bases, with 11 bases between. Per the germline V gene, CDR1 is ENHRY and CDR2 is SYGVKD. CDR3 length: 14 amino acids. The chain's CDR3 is CAISVAGFNTEAFF. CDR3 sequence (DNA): TGTGCCATCAGTGTAGCGGGGTTCAACACTGAAGCTTTCTTT.

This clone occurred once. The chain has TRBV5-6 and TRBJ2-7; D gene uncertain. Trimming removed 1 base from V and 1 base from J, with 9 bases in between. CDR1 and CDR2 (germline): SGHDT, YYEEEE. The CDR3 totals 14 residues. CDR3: CASSLIDGSYEQYF. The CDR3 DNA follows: TGTGCCAGCAGCTTGATAGACGGATCCTACGAGCAGTACTTC.

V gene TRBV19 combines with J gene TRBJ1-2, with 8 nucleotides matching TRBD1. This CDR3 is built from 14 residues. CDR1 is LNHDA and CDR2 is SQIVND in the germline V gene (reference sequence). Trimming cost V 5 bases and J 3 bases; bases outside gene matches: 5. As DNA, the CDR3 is TGTGCCAGTAGTGCAGGACAGGGTTACTATGGCTACACCTTC. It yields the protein CASSAGQGYYGYTF.

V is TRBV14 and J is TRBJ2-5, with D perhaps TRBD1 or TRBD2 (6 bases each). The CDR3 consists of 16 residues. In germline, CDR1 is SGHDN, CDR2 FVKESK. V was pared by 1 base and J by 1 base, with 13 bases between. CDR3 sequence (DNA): TGTGCCAGCAGCCAAGGGTTGTGGGGGGCCCAAGAGACCCAGTACTTC. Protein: CASSQGLWGAQETQYF.

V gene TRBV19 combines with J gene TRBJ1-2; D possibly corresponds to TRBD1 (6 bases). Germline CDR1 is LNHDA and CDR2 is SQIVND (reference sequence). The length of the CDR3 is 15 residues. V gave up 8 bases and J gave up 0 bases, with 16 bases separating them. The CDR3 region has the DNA TGTGCCAGTCTTGGACAGAGAAAGACTAACTATGGCTACACCTTC. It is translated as CASLGQRKTNYGYTF.

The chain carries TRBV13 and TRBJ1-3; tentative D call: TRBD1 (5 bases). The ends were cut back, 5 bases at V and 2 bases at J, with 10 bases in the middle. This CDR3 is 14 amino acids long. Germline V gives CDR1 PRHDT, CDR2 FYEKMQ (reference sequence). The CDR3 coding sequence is TGTGCCAGCAGCCAACAGGATGCTGGAAACACCATATATTTT. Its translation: CASSQQDAGNTIYF.

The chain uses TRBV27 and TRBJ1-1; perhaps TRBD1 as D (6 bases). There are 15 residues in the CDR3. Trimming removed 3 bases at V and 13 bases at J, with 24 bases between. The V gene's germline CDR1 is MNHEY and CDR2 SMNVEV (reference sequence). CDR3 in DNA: TGTGCCAGCAGTTTGTTGGCCAGGGGCCCTAAAAGGGATTTCTTT. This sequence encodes CASSLLARGPKRDFF.

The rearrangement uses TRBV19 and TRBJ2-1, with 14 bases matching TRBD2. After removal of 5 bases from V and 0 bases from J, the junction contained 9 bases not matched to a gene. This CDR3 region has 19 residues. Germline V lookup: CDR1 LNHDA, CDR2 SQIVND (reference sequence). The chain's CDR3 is CASSFTGLAGASSYNEQFF. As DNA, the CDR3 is TGTGCCAGTAGTTTCACGGGACTAGCGGGGGCCAGCTCCTACAATGAGCAGTTCTTC.

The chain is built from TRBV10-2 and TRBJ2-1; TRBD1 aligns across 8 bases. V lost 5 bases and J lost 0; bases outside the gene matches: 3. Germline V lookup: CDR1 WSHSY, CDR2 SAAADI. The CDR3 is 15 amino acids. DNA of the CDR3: TGCGCCAGCAGTTGGGACAGGAGCTCCTACAATGAGCAGTTCTTC. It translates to CASSWDRSSYNEQFF.

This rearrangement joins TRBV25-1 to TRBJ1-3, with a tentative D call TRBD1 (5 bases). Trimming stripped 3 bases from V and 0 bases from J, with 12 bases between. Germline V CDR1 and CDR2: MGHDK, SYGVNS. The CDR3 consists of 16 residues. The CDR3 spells CASSEPGPNSGNTIYF. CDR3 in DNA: TGTGCCAGCAGTGAGCCGGGACCGAACTCTGGAAACACCATATATTTT.